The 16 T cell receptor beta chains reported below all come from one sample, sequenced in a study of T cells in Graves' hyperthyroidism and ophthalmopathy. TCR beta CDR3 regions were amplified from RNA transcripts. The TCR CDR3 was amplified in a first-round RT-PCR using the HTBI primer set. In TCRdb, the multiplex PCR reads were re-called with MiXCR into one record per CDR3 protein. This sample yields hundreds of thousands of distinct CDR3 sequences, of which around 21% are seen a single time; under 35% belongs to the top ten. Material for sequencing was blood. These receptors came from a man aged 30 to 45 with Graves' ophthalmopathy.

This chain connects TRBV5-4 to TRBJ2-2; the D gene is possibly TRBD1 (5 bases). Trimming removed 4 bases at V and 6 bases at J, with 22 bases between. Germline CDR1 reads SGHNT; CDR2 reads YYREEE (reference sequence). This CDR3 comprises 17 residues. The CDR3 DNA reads TGTGCCAGCAGCCCTAAAGTCGGCAGGGATTTTCCCGGGGAGCTGTTTTTT. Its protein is CASSPKVGRDFPGELFF.

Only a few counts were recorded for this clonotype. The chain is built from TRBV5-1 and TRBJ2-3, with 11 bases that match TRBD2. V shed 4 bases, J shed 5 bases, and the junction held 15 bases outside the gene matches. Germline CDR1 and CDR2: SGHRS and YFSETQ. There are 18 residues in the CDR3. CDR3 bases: TGCGCCAGCAGCCCCGGGACTAGCGGAGGAGGACCTGGAGATACGCAGTATTTT. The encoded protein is CASSPGTSGGGPGDTQYF. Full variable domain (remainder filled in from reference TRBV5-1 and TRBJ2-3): KAGVTQTPRYLIKTRGQQVTLSCSPISGHRSVSWYQQTPGQGLQFLFEYFSETQRNKGNFPGRFSGRQFSNSRSEMNVSTLELGDSALYLCASSPGTSGGGPGDTQYFGPGTRLTVL.

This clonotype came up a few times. CDR3 DNA: TGTGCCAGCAGTTCGGGACAGGACCTTGGAAACACCATATATTTT. The encoded protein is CASSSGQDLGNTIYF. J is TRBJ1-3 and V is TRBV28; 8 nucleotides agree with TRBD1. V was pared by 4 bases and J by 3 bases, with 5 bases of the junction left unmatched. Germline CDR1 and CDR2: MDHEN and SYDVKM. This CDR3 has 15 residues.

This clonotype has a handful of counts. In nucleotides, the CDR3 is TGTGCCAGCAGTGAATTGGCAGGGGCAGGAAATCAGCCCCAGCATTTT. It codes for CASSELAGAGNQPQHF. V is TRBV6-1 and J is TRBJ1-5; weak D call: TRBD1 (6 bases). The CDR3 length is 16 residues. V was trimmed by 2 bases and J by 4 bases, leaving 15 bases between them. Germline lookup yields CDR1 MNHNS and CDR2 SASEGT.

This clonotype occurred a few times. The chain's CDR3 is CASRSAGDYEQYF. The CDR3 coding sequence is TGTGCCAGCAGGAGTGCGGGAGACTACGAGCAGTACTTC. This rearrangement joins TRBV27 to TRBJ2-7; 7 bases are shared with TRBD2. V lost 6 bases, J lost 3 bases, and 5 bases stayed unmatched. Germline CDR1 reads MNHEY; CDR2 reads SMNVEV (reference sequence). The CDR3 totals 13 residues.

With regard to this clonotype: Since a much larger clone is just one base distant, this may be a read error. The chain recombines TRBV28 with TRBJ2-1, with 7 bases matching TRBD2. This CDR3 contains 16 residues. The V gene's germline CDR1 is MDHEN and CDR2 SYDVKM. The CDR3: CPSSLSAGVWNNEQFF. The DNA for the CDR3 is TGTCCCAGCAGTTTATCGGCGGGAGTTTGGAACAATGAGCAGTTCTTC.

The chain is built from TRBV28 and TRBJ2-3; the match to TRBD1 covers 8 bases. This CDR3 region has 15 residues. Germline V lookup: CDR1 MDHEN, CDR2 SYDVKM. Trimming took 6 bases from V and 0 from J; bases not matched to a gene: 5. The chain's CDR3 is CASRPDRASTDTQYF. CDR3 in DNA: TGTGCCAGCAGACCGGACAGGGCTAGCACAGATACGCAGTATTTT.

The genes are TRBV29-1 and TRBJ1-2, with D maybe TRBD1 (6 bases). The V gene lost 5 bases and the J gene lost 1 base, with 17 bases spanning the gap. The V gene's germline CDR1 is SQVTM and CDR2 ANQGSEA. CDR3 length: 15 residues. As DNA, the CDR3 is TGCAGCGTTCCTCTTGGGGGGCGGGGTAACTATGGCTACACCTTC. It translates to CSVPLGGRGNYGYTF.

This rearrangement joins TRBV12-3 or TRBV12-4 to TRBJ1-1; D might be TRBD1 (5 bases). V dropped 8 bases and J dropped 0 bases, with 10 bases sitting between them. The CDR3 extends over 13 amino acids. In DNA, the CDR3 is TGTGCCAGCTGCAGGGTGATGAACACTGAAGCTTTCTTT. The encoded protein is CASCRVMNTEAFF.

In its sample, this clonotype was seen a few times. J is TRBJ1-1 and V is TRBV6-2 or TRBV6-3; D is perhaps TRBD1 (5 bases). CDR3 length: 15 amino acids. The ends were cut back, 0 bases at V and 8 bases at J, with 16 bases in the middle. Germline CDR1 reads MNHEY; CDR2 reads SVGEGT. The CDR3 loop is CASSYSIMTATEAFF. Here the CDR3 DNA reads TGTGCCAGCAGTTACTCGATTATGACAGCCACAGAAGCTTTCTTT.

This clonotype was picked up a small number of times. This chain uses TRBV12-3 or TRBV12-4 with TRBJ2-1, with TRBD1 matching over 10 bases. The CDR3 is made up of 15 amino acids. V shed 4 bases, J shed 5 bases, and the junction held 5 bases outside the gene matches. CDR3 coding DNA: TGTGCCAGCAGTTATAGCGGGACAGGGGACAATGAGCAGTTCTTC. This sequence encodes CASSYSGTGDNEQFF.

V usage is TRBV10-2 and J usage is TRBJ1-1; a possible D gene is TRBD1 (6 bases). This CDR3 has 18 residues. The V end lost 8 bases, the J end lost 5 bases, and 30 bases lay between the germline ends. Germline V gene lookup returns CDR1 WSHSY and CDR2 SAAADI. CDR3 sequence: CASAPGPGGAGSITEAFF. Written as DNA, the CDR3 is TGCGCCAGCGCCCCGGGACCCGGGGGGGCAGGAAGTATTACTGAAGCTTTCTTT.

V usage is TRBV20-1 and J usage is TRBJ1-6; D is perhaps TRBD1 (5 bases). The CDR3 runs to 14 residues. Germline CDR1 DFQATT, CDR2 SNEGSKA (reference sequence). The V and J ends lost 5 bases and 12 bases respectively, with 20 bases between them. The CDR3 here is CSAVRDPTGVPLHF. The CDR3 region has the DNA TGCAGTGCTGTCCGGGACCCTACCGGGGTACCCCTCCACTTT.

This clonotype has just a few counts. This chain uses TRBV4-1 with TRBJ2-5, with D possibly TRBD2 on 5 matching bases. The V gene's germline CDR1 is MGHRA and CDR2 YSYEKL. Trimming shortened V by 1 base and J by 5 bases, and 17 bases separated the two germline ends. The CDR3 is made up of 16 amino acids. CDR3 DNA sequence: TGCGCCAGCAGCCAAGTCGTCGGACTCGTAAGGGAGACCCAGTACTTC. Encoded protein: CASSQVVGLVRETQYF.

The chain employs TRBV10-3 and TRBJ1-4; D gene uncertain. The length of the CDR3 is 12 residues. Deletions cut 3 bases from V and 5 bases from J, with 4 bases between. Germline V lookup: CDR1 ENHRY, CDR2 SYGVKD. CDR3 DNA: TGTGCCATCAGTGACCCGAATGAAAAACTGTTTTTT. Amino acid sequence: CAISDPNEKLFF.

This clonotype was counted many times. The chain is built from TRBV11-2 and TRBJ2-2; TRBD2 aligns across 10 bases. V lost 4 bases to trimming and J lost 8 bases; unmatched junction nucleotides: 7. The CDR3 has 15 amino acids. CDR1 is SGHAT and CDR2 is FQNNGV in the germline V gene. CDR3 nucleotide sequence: TGTGCCAGCAGCTCCCCGGGACTAGCGAGAGGGGAGCTGTTTTTT. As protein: CASSSPGLARGELFF.